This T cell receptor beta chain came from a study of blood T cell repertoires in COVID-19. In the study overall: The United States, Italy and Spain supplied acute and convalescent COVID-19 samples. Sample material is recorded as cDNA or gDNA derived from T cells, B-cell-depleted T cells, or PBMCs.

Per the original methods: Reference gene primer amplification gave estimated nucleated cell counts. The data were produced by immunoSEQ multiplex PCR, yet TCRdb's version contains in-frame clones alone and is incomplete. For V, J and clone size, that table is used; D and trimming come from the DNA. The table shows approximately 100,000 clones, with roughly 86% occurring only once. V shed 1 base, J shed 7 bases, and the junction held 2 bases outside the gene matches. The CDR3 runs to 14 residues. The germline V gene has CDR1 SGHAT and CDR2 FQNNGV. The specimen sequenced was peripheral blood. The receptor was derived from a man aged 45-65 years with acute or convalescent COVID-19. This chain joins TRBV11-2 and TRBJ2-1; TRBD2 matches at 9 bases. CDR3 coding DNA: TGTGCCAGCAGCTTAGTAGCGGGAGTAAATGAGCAGTTCTTC. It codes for CASSLVAGVNEQFF.